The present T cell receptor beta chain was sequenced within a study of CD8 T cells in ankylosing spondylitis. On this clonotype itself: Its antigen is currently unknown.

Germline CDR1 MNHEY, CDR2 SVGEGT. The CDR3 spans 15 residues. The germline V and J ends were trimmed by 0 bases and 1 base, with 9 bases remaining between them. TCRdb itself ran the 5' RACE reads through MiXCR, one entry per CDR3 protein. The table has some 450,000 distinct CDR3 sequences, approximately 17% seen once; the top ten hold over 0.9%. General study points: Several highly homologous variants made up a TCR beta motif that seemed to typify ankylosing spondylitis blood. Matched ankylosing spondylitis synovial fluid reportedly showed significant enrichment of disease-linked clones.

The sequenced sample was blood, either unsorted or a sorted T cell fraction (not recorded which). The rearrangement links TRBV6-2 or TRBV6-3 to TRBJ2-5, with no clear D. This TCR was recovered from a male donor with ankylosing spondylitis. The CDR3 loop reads CASSYSVTPQETQYF. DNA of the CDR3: TGTGCCAGCAGTTACTCCGTGACCCCCCAAGAGACCCAGTACTTC.